These 21 T cell receptor beta chains share one sample of origin, sequenced in a study of cytomegalovirus exposure and HLA in healthy donors. The PCR had 60 Vbeta and 13 Jbeta primers. Assay used: immunoSEQ multiplex PCR; TCRdb lists only in-frame clones, some missing. The table records around 200,000 clones, roughly 80% of them present only once. Specimen: PBMCs. All receptors come from a man in his forties in good health and CMV-seropositive.

The chain has TRBV5-1 and TRBJ2-1; 10 bases align to TRBD2. This CDR3 region has 15 residues. CDR1 is SGHRS, CDR2 YFSETQ, per germline. V shed 0 bases and J 7 bases; nucleotides not matched to a gene: 4. The CDR3 sequence: CASSLELAGVNEQFF. The CDR3 DNA sequence: TGCGCCAGCAGCTTGGAGCTAGCGGGAGTGAATGAGCAGTTCTTC.

This clone has just a few counts. The chain employs TRBV10-1 and TRBJ1-1, with 9 bases identical to TRBD1. Germline CDR1 and CDR2: WNHNN and SYGVQD (reference sequence). The CDR3 sequence is 13 residues long. The V segment lost 6 bases and the J segment 8 bases; nucleotides outside the gene matches: 7. In DNA, the CDR3 is TGCGCCAGCAGCCGGACAGGGGCCTCAGAAGCTTTCTTT. This encodes CASSRTGASEAFF.

V is TRBV9 and J is TRBJ2-3, with a weak D call TRBD1 (6 bases). Trimming removed 0 bases from V and 5 bases from J, with 16 bases in between. Germline CDR1 reads SGDLS; CDR2 reads YYNGEE. This CDR3 region has 16 residues. DNA for the CDR3: TGTGCCAGCAGCGTAGGGACAGCCCTACCGGGAGATACGCAGTATTTT. It specifies CASSVGTALPGDTQYF.

The chain carries TRBV5-1 and TRBJ2-1; the match to TRBD2 covers 8 bases. Trimming took 1 base from V and 7 from J; bases not matched to a gene: 7. The CDR3 extends over 15 amino acids. The germline V gene has CDR1 SGHRS and CDR2 YFSETQ. The CDR3 DNA sequence: TGCGCCAGCAGCTTGAGAACGGGAGGGCGGAATGAGCAGTTCTTC. This sequence encodes CASSLRTGGRNEQFF.

The chain links TRBV27 to TRBJ2-6; 7 positions agree with TRBD1. Germline CDR1 is MNHEY and CDR2 is SMNVEV (reference sequence). J gave up 1 base and V 4 bases, and 4 bases lay outside the gene matches. There are 16 residues in the CDR3. The CDR3 nucleotides are TGTGCCAGCAGTTACGACAGGGCTTCTGGGGCCAACGTCCTGACTTTC. Its protein product is CASSYDRASGANVLTF.

This chain connects TRBV7-6 to TRBJ1-4, with D possibly TRBD1 on 5 matching bases. Deletions cut 1 base from V and 0 bases from J, with 12 bases between. This CDR3 is built from 17 residues. CDR1 is SGHVS and CDR2 is FNYEAQ in the germline V gene. This CDR3 is CASSLEGPIATNEKLFF. The CDR3 coding sequence is TGTGCCAGCAGCTTAGAGGGGCCGATTGCAACTAATGAAAAACTGTTTTTT.

Only one count was recorded for this clone. One junction end disagrees with the germline gene, perhaps due to a read error. The rearrangement joins TRBV7-7 to TRBJ2-5; 14 nucleotides align to TRBD2. Germline CDR1 SSHAT, CDR2 FNYEAQ (reference sequence). The CDR3 contains 16 residues. CDR3: CASSLTGLAGVETQYF. The CDR3 bases are TGTGCTAGCAGCTTAACGGGACTAGCGGGAGTGGAGACCCAGTACTTC.

The rearrangement uses TRBV11-3 and TRBJ2-3, with a possible D match to TRBD2 (5 bases). This CDR3 is 15 amino acids long. Trimming removed 5 bases at V and 0 bases at J, with 12 bases between. CDR1 and CDR2 (germline): SGHNT, YENEEA. Here the CDR3 DNA reads TGTGCCAGCAGCCCCCTTAGCGAGAGCACAGATACGCAGTATTTT. Translating it yields CASSPLSESTDTQYF.

The chain has TRBV29-1 and TRBJ1-1, with D possibly matching TRBD1 (5 bases). V was cut by 7 bases and J by 5 bases, with 17 bases left in between. Germline lookup yields CDR1 SQVTM and CDR2 ANQGSEA. CDR3 length: 13 residues. The CDR3 DNA follows: TGCAGCGGAAGACGGGGGTTGCGGACTGAAGCTTTCTTT. Translated: CSGRRGLRTEAFF.

The chain employs TRBV30 and TRBJ2-1; 13 nucleotides agree with TRBD2. There are 15 residues in the CDR3. V was pared by 0 bases and J by 9 bases, with 5 bases of the junction left unmatched. The germline gives CDR1 GTSNPN, CDR2 SVGIG (reference sequence). For the CDR3, the DNA is TGTGCCTGGAGTGTCAGTCGGACTAGCGGGAGTGAGCAGTTCTTC. Its protein product is CAWSVSRTSGSEQFF.

The chain employs TRBV27 and TRBJ2-7; TRBD1 matches 7 bases. Germline lookup yields CDR1 MNHEY and CDR2 SMNVEV (reference sequence). V was clipped by 5 bases and J by 2 bases; unmatched bases: 6. The CDR3 runs 14 residues. CDR3 loop: CASSVRTGPYEQYV. The DNA of the CDR3 is TGTGCCAGCAGTGTCAGGACAGGACCCTACGAGCAGTACGTC.

The genes are TRBV6-4 and TRBJ2-2, with a tentative D call TRBD1 (6 bases). Germline V gives CDR1 MRHNA, CDR2 SNTAGT. The CDR3 covers 14 residues. Trimming stripped 4 bases from V and 6 bases from J, with 12 bases between. The DNA for the CDR3 is TGTGCCAGCAGTGCGACAGGATGGGCCGGGGAGCTGTTTTTT. It encodes CASSATGWAGELFF.

This clone was detected only once. The gene calls are TRBV9 and TRBJ1-4; 7 bases fit TRBD1. The CDR3 is 18 residues long. The trim removed 3 bases at V and 2 bases at J, leaving 13 bases unmatched. Germline lookup yields CDR1 SGDLS and CDR2 YYNGEE. The CDR3 sequence is CASSGRTGGGRTNEKLFF. The CDR3 coding sequence is TGTGCCAGCAGCGGACGGACAGGTGGGGGTCGCACTAATGAAAAACTGTTTTTT.

The chain couples TRBV11-3 to TRBJ2-1; 9 bases line up with TRBD1. The germline gives CDR1 SGHNT, CDR2 YENEEA. The CDR3 length is 16 residues. The junction had 8 bases not matched to a gene; V was cut back by 5 bases and J by 3 bases. The CDR3 coding sequence is TGTGCCAGCAGCCCAAGGGGGACAGGGTTCTACAATGAGCAGTTCTTC. Translated, it gives CASSPRGTGFYNEQFF.

This clone was observed once. This rearrangement joins TRBV27 to TRBJ2-7; weak D call: TRBD1 (7 bases). V was cut by 6 bases and J by 4 bases, with 19 bases left in between. There are 15 residues in the CDR3. Germline-derived CDR1 and CDR2 are MNHEY and SMNVEV (reference sequence). The CDR3 loop reads CASRGVRDRVYEQYF. CDR3 DNA sequence: TGTGCCAGCAGGGGCGTGCGGGACAGAGTATACGAGCAGTACTTC.

The J gene is TRBJ1-4, the V gene TRBV27, with 7 bases fitting TRBD1. V trimming: 3 bases; J trimming: 5 bases; junction bases outside the gene matches: 6. Germline loops: CDR1 MNHEY, CDR2 SMNVEV (reference sequence). This CDR3 spans 15 amino acids. CDR3 in DNA: TGTGCCAGCAGTTTCCTGGACAGGCCCAATGAAAAACTGTTTTTT. Translation: CASSFLDRPNEKLFF. Combining the CDR3 with reference TRBV27 and TRBJ1-4 gives the whole variable domain EAQVTQNPRYLITVTGKKLTVTCSQNMNHEYMSWYRQDPGLGLRQIYYSMNVEVTDKGDVPEGYKVSRKEKRNFPLILESPSPNQTSLYFCASSFLDRPNEKLFFGSGTQLSVL.

This clone was detected only once. The V call is TRBV11-2, the J call TRBJ2-5, with D tentatively TRBD2 (6 bases). Germline V gene data show CDR1 as SGHAT and CDR2 as FQNNGV. CDR3 length: 15 amino acids. Trimming removed 4 bases at V and 5 bases at J, with 17 bases between. CDR3 nucleotide sequence: TGTGCCAGCAGCTCCACGGAGGGCCGTGGGGAGACCCAGTACTTC. It codes for CASSSTEGRGETQYF.

The gene calls are TRBV27 and TRBJ2-7; the D gene is possibly TRBD2 (5 bases). The V end lost 1 base, the J end lost 5 bases, and 9 bases lay between the germline ends. The V gene's germline CDR1 is MNHEY and CDR2 SMNVEV (reference sequence). This CDR3 region has 13 residues. CDR3 DNA: TGTGCCAGCAGTTTATTGGGAGCCGACGAGCAGTACTTC. It translates to CASSLLGADEQYF.

The V call is TRBV13, the J call TRBJ2-1, with 11 bases lining up with TRBD2. The trim removed 2 bases at V and 8 bases at J, leaving 5 bases unmatched. CDR1 and CDR2 (germline): PRHDT, FYEKMQ (reference sequence). The CDR3 is 15 amino acids. The chain's CDR3 is CASSLIAGGPDEQFF. In DNA, the CDR3 is TGTGCCAGCAGCTTAATAGCGGGAGGGCCGGATGAGCAGTTCTTC.

The rearrangement links TRBV19 to TRBJ2-7; 12 bases fit TRBD2. The trim removed 5 bases at V and 3 bases at J, leaving 14 bases unmatched. This CDR3 has 18 residues. Germline CDR1 reads LNHDA; CDR2 reads SQIVND (reference sequence). The chain's CDR3 is CASSPHRGGLAGYYEQYF. Written as DNA, the CDR3 is TGTGCCAGTAGTCCCCACCGCGGAGGACTAGCGGGATACTACGAGCAGTACTTC. Full variable domain (missing parts from reference TRBV19 and TRBJ2-7): DGGITQSPKYLFRKEGQNVTLSCEQNLNHDAMYWYRQDPGQGLRLIYYSQIVNDFQKGDIAEGYSVSREKKESFPLTVTSAQKNPTAFYLCASSPHRGGLAGYYEQYFGPGTRLTVT.

The chain is built from TRBV6-5 and TRBJ2-2; 9 bases agree with TRBD2. CDR3 length: 15 residues. With V trimmed by 7 bases and J by 4 bases, 7 bases remained unmatched. Germline V CDR1 and CDR2: MNHEY, SVGAGI. The CDR3, as DNA: TGTGCCAGCATCCCCGGACTAGCGAGCACCGGGGAGCTGTTTTTT. The encoded protein is CASIPGLASTGELFF.